Listed below are T cell receptor beta chains from one sample, sequenced in a study of T cells after yellow fever vaccination. TCRdb reprocessed the 5' RACE reads with MiXCR, giving one entry per CDR3 protein. Seen here are 450,000 to 650,000 distinct CDR3 sequences, less than 25% observed once, and the top ten hold about 16%. The sequenced sample was PBMCs, obtained approximately 22 days after the first yellow fever vaccination. The receptors were gathered from a man younger than 35 who received the YFV17D yellow fever vaccine. Both conserved end residues are part of each CDR3. D genes are given only for firm matches. Clone size, where shown, is once, few, many, or a class for clones that have expanded.

d_call j_call v_call clone_size cdr3_nt cdr3_aa
- TRBJ2-3 TRBV24-1 - TGTGCCACCAGTGGGCCCGGACATACAGATACGCAGTATTTT CATSGPGHTDTQYF
TRBD1 TRBJ2-7 TRBV20-1 once TGCAGTGCTACAGACAGGGTCGGCTACGAGCAGTACTTC CSATDRVGYEQYF
TRBD2 TRBJ2-5 TRBV6-1 few TGTGCCAGCAGTGCCAGACTAGCCGCATGGTCGGCCCAGTACTTC CASSARLAAWSAQYF
TRBD1 TRBJ1-1 TRBV7-2 - TGTGCCAGCAGCTTTACAGGGGTGAGCACTGAAGCTTTCTTT CASSFTGVSTEAFF
- TRBJ2-7 TRBV5-5 - TGTGCCAGCAGCCATACCGGGGCCGAGCAGTACTTC CASSHTGAEQYF
TRBD2 TRBJ2-1 TRBV29-1 few TGCAGCGTTGCCCTTAGCGGGGGGTCCTACAATGAGCAGTTCTTC CSVALSGGSYNEQFF
TRBD2 TRBJ2-3 TRBV12-3/TRBV12-4 few TGTGCCAGCAGACCGGGACTAGCGGGGGGAACAGATACGCAGTATTTT CASRPGLAGGTDTQYF
TRBD1 TRBJ2-5 TRBV29-1 - TGCAGCGTTGACCGAACAGGGGGCGAGACCCAGTACTTC CSVDRTGGETQYF
- TRBJ2-2 TRBV12-3/TRBV12-4 few TGTGCCAGCAGTACCCCCCGTGACAGGCCCAACACCGGGGAGCTGTTTTTT CASSTPRDRPNTGELFF
- TRBJ1-1 TRBV20-1 few TGCAGTGCTAGTGGCACAGGAAAGGACACTGAAGCTTTCTTT CSASGTGKDTEAFF
TRBD2 TRBJ2-5 TRBV6-2/TRBV6-3 - TGTGCCAGCAGTGACCCCGGGACTAGGAACCAAGAGACCCAGTACTTC CASSDPGTRNQETQYF
TRBD2 TRBJ2-3 TRBV6-2/TRBV6-3 - TGTGCCAGCAGTAAGCGACTAGCCTCACTCACAGATACGCAGTATTTT CASSKRLASLTDTQYF
- TRBJ2-7 TRBV5-1 - TGCGCCAGCAGCTTCCGTCCGGGGGTAGCCTACGAGCAGTACTTC CASSFRPGVAYEQYF
- TRBJ2-5 TRBV5-1 - TGCGCCAGCAGCTTGGCCGCAGGCTACCAAGAGACCCAGTACTTC CASSLAAGYQETQYF
TRBD1 TRBJ1-4 TRBV6-1 - TGTGCCAGCAGAAACAGGGGGCGCCGGGAAAAACTGTTTTTT CASRNRGRREKLFF
TRBD1 TRBJ2-2 TRBV7-6 - TGTGCCAGCAGCTTAATCCCCGGACAGGGGGCGCCCGGGGAGCTGTTTTTT CASSLIPGQGAPGELFF
- TRBJ1-1 TRBV4-3 - TGCGCCAGCAGCCAAGTTCCCTTCACTTCCGGGCGAGCTTTCTTT CASSQVPFTSGRAFF
- TRBJ2-3 TRBV20-1 few TGCAGTGCTAGATCCAAATCGGGAAATCCCCCAGATACGCAGTATTTT CSARSKSGNPPDTQYF
TRBD2 TRBJ2-2 TRBV12-3/TRBV12-4 - TGTGCCAGCAGTTTAGTTAGCGGGGGTTCCGGGGAGCTGTTTTTT CASSLVSGGSGELFF
TRBD2 TRBJ2-3 TRBV7-2 - TGTGCCAGCAGGGTACCGGGACTAAGCACAGATACGCAGTATTTT CASRVPGLSTDTQYF
- TRBJ1-1 TRBV20-1 few TGCAGTGCTAGAGATACATTGAGGGGGAACACTGAAGCTTTCTTT CSARDTLRGNTEAFF
- TRBJ2-1 TRBV4-3 few TGCGCCAGCAGCCAAGATGGAGGAGGGGGCCTCAATGAGCAGTTCTTC CASSQDGGGGLNEQFF
- TRBJ2-7 TRBV10-3 - TGTGCCATCAGAAGGACAGCCTACGAGCAGTACTTC CAIRRTAYEQYF
- TRBJ1-4 TRBV5-1 - TGCGCCAGCAGCTTGGATTGGAGTGAAAAACTGTTTTTT CASSLDWSEKLFF